The next 26 T cell receptor beta chains were all read from a single sample in a study of cytotoxic CD8 clonotypes in ibrutinib-treated CLL. Repertoires were generated with immunoSEQ multiplex PCR, while TCRdb's copy carries only in-frame clones and drops some. The table includes 150,000 to 200,000 clones, more than 65% detected once. The sample consisted of PBMCs, taken after 12 months of ibrutinib treatment. These receptors were collected from a human donor with chronic lymphocytic leukemia.

The chain has TRBV10-3 and TRBJ1-1; possible D gene TRBD1, 6 bases. CDR3 size: 15 residues. The germline gives CDR1 ENHRY, CDR2 SYGVKD. Trimming cost V 2 bases and J 4 bases, with 14 bases left between them. This CDR3 is CAISETLGTFTEAFF. The CDR3 DNA reads TGTGCCATCAGTGAGACTCTGGGGACATTCACTGAAGCTTTCTTT.

In DNA form, the CDR3 reads TGCGCCAGCAGCTTGGGTTTTGAGCAGTTCTTC. It is translated as CASSLGFEQFF. The chain is built from TRBV5-1 and TRBJ2-1; D is ambiguous. The CDR3 contains 11 residues. Germline values: CDR1 SGHRS, CDR2 YFSETQ. V shed 0 bases and J shed 9 bases, with 4 bases lying between them.

Remarks on this clone: Distinct nucleotide sequences in the sample also encode this CDR3. The chain links TRBV5-1 to TRBJ2-1; D possibly corresponds to TRBD1 (5 bases). Germline-derived CDR1 and CDR2 are SGHRS and YFSETQ. V lost 3 bases and J 4 bases, leaving 14 bases between the germline ends. The CDR3 consists of 15 residues. The CDR3 coding sequence is TGCGCCAGCAGCTCGCAGGGTGAGCCGTACAATGAGCAGTTCTTC. Translation gives CASSSQGEPYNEQFF.

This chain links TRBV28 with TRBJ2-2; D is possibly TRBD2 (5 bases). This CDR3 comprises 14 residues. Per the germline V gene, CDR1 is MDHEN and CDR2 is SYDVKM. Trimming took 10 bases from V and 5 from J, leaving 17 bases between them. The CDR3 sequence is CATRGPISTGELFF. The CDR3 DNA reads as TGTGCCACCAGAGGGCCAATCTCAACCGGGGAGCTGTTTTTT.

The V gene is TRBV5-1, the J gene TRBJ2-7; the D gene is possibly TRBD2 (6 bases). Germline V gives CDR1 SGHRS, CDR2 YFSETQ. The length of the CDR3 is 15 residues. Trimming cost V 0 bases and J 9 bases, with 19 bases left between them. The CDR3: CASSLETSSQGGQYF. CDR3 sequence (DNA): TGCGCCAGCAGCTTGGAAACTAGCAGCCAAGGAGGGCAGTACTTC.

The rearrangement links TRBV29-1 to TRBJ1-5, with D maybe TRBD1 (5 bases). Germline-derived CDR1 and CDR2 are SQVTM and ANQGSEA. The CDR3 consists of 14 residues. V was shortened by 4 bases and J by 4 bases, with 14 bases between the two germline ends. For the CDR3, the DNA is TGCAGCGTTGGAGGCAGGGAATGGAATCAGCCCCAGCATTTT. This encodes CSVGGREWNQPQHF.

This chain links TRBV5-4 with TRBJ1-2, with D maybe TRBD1 (6 bases). The CDR3 has 14 amino acids. V lost 4 bases and J 5 bases, leaving 15 bases between the germline ends. From germline, CDR1 is SGHNT and CDR2 YYREEE (reference sequence). This chain's CDR3 is CASSVDRTPYGYTF. The CDR3 nucleotides read TGTGCCAGCAGCGTAGACAGGACCCCATATGGCTACACCTTC. The entire variable domain, with the rest obtained from reference TRBV5-4 and TRBJ1-2, is as follows: ETGVTQSPTHLIKTRGQQVTLRCSSQSGHNTVSWYQQALGQGPQFIFQYYREEENGRGNFPPRFSGLQFPNYSSELNVNALELDDSALYLCASSVDRTPYGYTFGSGTRLTVV.

This chain connects TRBV5-4 to TRBJ1-6, with a possible D match to TRBD1 (6 bases). The V end was cut by 0 bases, the J end by 16 bases, with 14 bases between. CDR1 SGHNT and CDR2 YYREEE come from the germline V gene (reference sequence). CDR3 length equals 13 residues. The DNA of the CDR3 is TGTGCCAGCAGCTTGGATCCGGACAGAAGGCTCCACTTT. Protein product: CASSLDPDRRLHF.

This chain uses TRBV6-8 with TRBJ2-7; D might be TRBD1 (6 bases). Trimming removed 7 bases at V and 4 bases at J, with 38 bases between. Germline assignment: CDR1 MNHGY and CDR2 SAAAGT. The CDR3 contains 21 residues. As DNA, the CDR3 is TGTGCCAGCATCCAAACAGATTTGGGTGGCAGGGGCTTTCCCGAACTATACGAGCAGTACTTC. Translated: CASIQTDLGGRGFPELYEQYF.

The chain links TRBV5-6 to TRBJ1-2, with 12 bases identical to TRBD1. V lost 3 bases and J lost 3; bases outside the gene matches: 3. This CDR3 contains 15 residues. CDR1 SGHDT and CDR2 YYEEEE come from the germline V gene. CDR3 sequence reads: CASSWGTGGDYGYTF. CDR3 bases: TGTGCCAGCAGCTGGGGGACAGGGGGCGACTATGGCTACACCTTC. Looking up the rest from reference TRBV5-6 and TRBJ1-2 gives the full variable domain: DAGVTQSPTHLIKTRGQQVTLRCSPKSGHDTVSWYQQALGQGPQFIFQYYEEEERQRGNFPDRFSGHQFPNYSSELNVNALLLGDSALYLCASSWGTGGDYGYTFGSGTRLTVV.

This rearrangement joins TRBV2 to TRBJ1-5; no definite D call. CDR1 SNHLY and CDR2 FYNNEI come from the germline V gene. This CDR3 is built from 16 residues. V lost 2 bases, J lost 0 bases, and 11 bases lay in between. The CDR3 region has the DNA TGTGCCAGCAGTGAACAAAGGGTTAATAGCAATCAGCCCCAGCATTTT. This encodes CASSEQRVNSNQPQHF.

Only one count was recorded for this clone. The chain has TRBV5-5 and TRBJ2-1; D is perhaps TRBD2 (6 bases). V lost 1 base, J lost 1 base, and 9 bases lay in between. The CDR3 contains 15 residues. Germline V lookup: CDR1 SGHKS, CDR2 YYEKEE (reference sequence). Here the CDR3 reads CASSLPSVSYNEQFF. CDR3 DNA: TGTGCCAGCAGCTTGCCTAGCGTTTCCTACAATGAGCAGTTCTTC. Full variable domain (outside the CDR3, taken from reference TRBV5-5 and TRBJ2-1): DAGVTQSPTHLIKTRGQQVTLRCSPISGHKSVSWYQQVLGQGPQFIFQYYEKEERGRGNFPDRFSARQFPNYSSELNVNALLLGDSALYLCASSLPSVSYNEQFFGPGTRLTVL.

The chain combines TRBV19 with TRBJ2-7; either TRBD1 or TRBD2 may fit D (5 bases each). CDR1 and CDR2 (germline): LNHDA, SQIVND (reference sequence). CDR3 length: 15 amino acids. V lost 2 bases to trimming and J lost 3 bases, with 14 bases between them. In DNA form, the CDR3 reads TGTGCCAGTAGTATAACTGGGACCCCTTACTACGAGCAGTACTTC. Translation gives CASSITGTPYYEQYF.

The chain carries TRBV28 and TRBJ2-2; 10 nucleotides align to TRBD1. This CDR3 spans 16 amino acids. Germline CDR1 MDHEN, CDR2 SYDVKM. The V gene end was trimmed by 5 bases and the J gene end by 2 bases; junction bases not matched to a gene: 5. CDR3 in amino acids: CASSRQGAGNTGELFF. CDR3 coding DNA: TGTGCCAGCAGTCGACAGGGGGCCGGCAACACCGGGGAGCTGTTTTTT.

The CDR3 sequence is CASSVDPQGGEQFF. CDR3 in DNA: TGTGCCAGCAGCGTTGACCCCCAGGGTGGCGAGCAGTTCTTC. The J gene is TRBJ2-1, the V gene TRBV9; weak D call: TRBD1 (5 bases). In germline, CDR1 is SGDLS, CDR2 YYNGEE. V shed 2 bases and J shed 10 bases, with 16 bases lying between them. The CDR3 contains 14 residues. The whole variable domain, filled in from reference TRBV9 and TRBJ2-1, reads DSGVTQTPKHLITATGQRVTLRCSPRSGDLSVYWYQQSLDQGLQFLIQYYNGEERAKGNILERFSAQQFPDLHSELNLSSLELGDSALYFCASSVDPQGGEQFFGPGTRLTVL.

The chain joins TRBV6-5 to TRBJ1-3; unclear D gene. This CDR3 spans 13 amino acids. Germline V CDR1 and CDR2: MNHEY, SVGAGI. Trimming took off 8 bases at V and 0 bases at J, with 8 bases between the two ends. This chain's CDR3 is CASHESSGNTIYF. Here the CDR3 DNA reads TGTGCCAGCCACGAGAGCTCTGGAAACACCATATATTTT.

The CDR3: CARHKTGSSEKLFF. The CDR3 region has the DNA TGCGCCAGGCATAAGACCGGGTCTTCGGAAAAACTGTTTTTT. The V gene is TRBV10-1, the J gene TRBJ1-4; D is unclear. CDR3 length: 14 residues. Trimming cost V 9 bases and J 8 bases, with 19 bases left between them. Germline V CDR1 and CDR2: WNHNN, SYGVQD (reference sequence).

V usage is TRBV6-5 and J usage is TRBJ2-7; 13 nucleotides line up with TRBD2. This CDR3 has 15 residues. With 7 bases clipped from V and 5 bases from J, the junction kept 8 bases outside the gene matches. Germline CDR1 reads MNHEY; CDR2 reads SVGAGI. Here the CDR3 reads CASTSGTSGANEQYF. CDR3 bases: TGTGCCAGCACCTCCGGGACTAGCGGGGCCAACGAGCAGTACTTC.

DNA of the CDR3: TGTGCCAGTATAGGGTGGGCCGGGGAGCTGTTTTTT. Translating it yields CASIGWAGELFF. The V gene is TRBV19, the J gene TRBJ2-2; D unresolved. CDR1 and CDR2 (germline): LNHDA, SQIVND (reference sequence). Deletions cut 7 bases from V and 6 bases from J, with 9 bases between. The CDR3 totals 12 residues. The full variable domain, with the rest looked up from reference TRBV19 and TRBJ2-2, is DGGITQSPKYLFRKEGQNVTLSCEQNLNHDAMYWYRQDPGQGLRLIYYSQIVNDFQKGDIAEGYSVSREKKESFPLTVTSAQKNPTAFYLCASIGWAGELFFGEGSRLTVL.

The genes are TRBV28 and TRBJ2-2; the D is unclear. The germline V gene has CDR1 MDHEN and CDR2 SYDVKM. There are 14 residues in the CDR3. Between the trimmed V and J ends, which lost 6 bases and 1 base, there was a span of 9 bases. The CDR3 nucleotides are TGTGCCAGCAGGCGCGGCGGGAACACCGGGGAGCTGTTTTTT. This encodes CASRRGGNTGELFF.

V is TRBV5-6 and J is TRBJ1-6, with D tentatively TRBD1 (5 bases). The ends were cut back, 1 base at V and 9 bases at J, with 17 bases in the middle. The CDR3 totals 16 residues. Germline CDR1 is SGHDT and CDR2 is YYEEEE. CDR3 region: CASSLKGVISSSPLHF. The CDR3 nucleotides are TGTGCCAGCAGCTTGAAAGGGGTTATTAGCAGTTCACCCCTCCACTTT.

The chain combines TRBV9 with TRBJ2-5; tentatively, D is TRBD1 (6 bases). V was cut by 4 bases and J by 4 bases, with 17 bases left in between. This CDR3 contains 15 residues. Germline CDR1 and CDR2: SGDLS and YYNGEE. Here the CDR3 reads CASSTGQGQGETQYF. CDR3 nucleotides: TGTGCCAGCAGCACGGGACAAGGCCAAGGAGAGACCCAGTACTTC.

The V call is TRBV19, the J call TRBJ1-1, with D perhaps TRBD1 (6 bases). V lost 3 bases and J lost 1, with 12 bases in between. The germline gives CDR1 LNHDA, CDR2 SQIVND (reference sequence). The CDR3 is 15 residues long. CDR3 nucleotide sequence: TGTGCCAGTAGTATTTCGCAGGGACAGAACACTGAAGCTTTCTTT. Residues: CASSISQGQNTEAFF.

J is TRBJ2-1 and V is TRBV7-6, with D tentatively TRBD1 (6 bases). CDR3 length: 15 residues. CDR1 and CDR2 (germline): SGHVS, FNYEAQ. The ends were cut back, 5 bases at V and 2 bases at J, with 13 bases in the middle. The CDR3 coding sequence is TGTGCCAGCAGCCCGGACAGAGCCGCCTACAATGAGCAGTTCTTC. Translated, it gives CASSPDRAAYNEQFF.

This clone showed up just a few times. Distinct nucleotide sequences in the sample also encode this CDR3. The chain carries TRBV18 and TRBJ2-7; a possible D gene is TRBD1 (5 bases). The germline CDR1 and CDR2 sequences are KGHSH and LQKENI. Trimming cost V 3 bases and J 2 bases, with 8 bases left between them. The CDR3 runs to 13 residues. CDR3 in DNA: TGTGCCAGCTCACCTGGGGCAGCCTACGAGCAGTACTTC. It translates to CASSPGAAYEQYF.

The V call is TRBV9, the J call TRBJ2-7, with D perhaps TRBD1 or TRBD2 (5 bases each). Germline lookup yields CDR1 SGDLS and CDR2 YYNGEE. The V end lost 3 bases, the J end lost 3 bases, and 10 bases lay between the germline ends. The CDR3 consists of 13 residues. The CDR3, as DNA: TGTGCCAGCAGCGACGGGACCCACTACGAGCAGTACTTC. Translating gives CASSDGTHYEQYF.